This T cell receptor (beta chain) was sequenced for a study of CXCR3-negative and CXCR3-positive naive CD8 T cells. Study-level points and caveats: Compared with CXCR3-negative naive cells, CXCR3-positive naive cells showed more hydrophobic TRB CDR3s. TRBV-TRBJ usage was alike in naive CXCR3-negative and CXCR3-positive cells but differed in memory cells. The study inferred TCR strength from TRB CDR3 properties and found comparable surface CD5 between naive subsets. Cryopreservation partially lowered CXCR3 expression, so most assays used fresh PBMCs.

This clonotype is identified as medium-sized from frequency. Antigen specificity is unknown. The TRB libraries of cDNA were built by UMI-labeled 5' RACE. TCRdb reprocessed the 5' RACE reads, keeping one entry per CDR3 protein, no DNA. The sample has about 5,700 distinct CDR3 sequences. Naivety in CD8+ T cells corresponded to a CD45RO-CCR7+CD27+CD95- phenotype. The clonotype was recovered from a human donor in good health. Some clones in this sample may be carry-over from other donors' samples. Material for sequencing was naive CXCR3+ CD8+ T cells from blood. As for subset: CD45RO-CCR7+CD27+CD95- naive CD8+ T cells expressing CXCR3 (TNR3+).

CDR3 residues: CASSYSRSSYNEQFF. V and J are TRBV6-5 and TRBJ2-1. CDR3 length: 15 amino acids. The germline V gene has CDR1 MNHEY and CDR2 SVGAGI.